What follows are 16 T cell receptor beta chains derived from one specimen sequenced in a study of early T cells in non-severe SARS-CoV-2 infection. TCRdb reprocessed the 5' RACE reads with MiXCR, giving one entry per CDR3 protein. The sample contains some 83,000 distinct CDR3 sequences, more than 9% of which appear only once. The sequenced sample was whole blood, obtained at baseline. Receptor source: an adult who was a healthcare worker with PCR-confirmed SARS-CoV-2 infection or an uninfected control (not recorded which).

The CDR3 loop is CASSRGLASNTGELFF. CDR3 nucleotides: TGTGCCAGCAGCAGGGGACTAGCGAGCAACACCGGGGAGCTGTTTTTT. The chain employs TRBV5-4 and TRBJ2-2; TRBD2 matches 10 bases. Germline assignment: CDR1 SGHNT and CDR2 YYREEE (reference sequence). Unmatched junction bases numbered 5, after V lost 4 bases and J lost 2 bases. This CDR3 spans 16 amino acids.

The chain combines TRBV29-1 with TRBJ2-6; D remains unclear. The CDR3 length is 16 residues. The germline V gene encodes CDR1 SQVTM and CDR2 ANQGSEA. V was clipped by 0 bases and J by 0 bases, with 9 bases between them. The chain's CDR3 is CSVEEGQISGANVLTF. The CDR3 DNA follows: TGCAGCGTTGAAGAGGGTCAGATCTCTGGGGCCAACGTCCTGACTTTC.

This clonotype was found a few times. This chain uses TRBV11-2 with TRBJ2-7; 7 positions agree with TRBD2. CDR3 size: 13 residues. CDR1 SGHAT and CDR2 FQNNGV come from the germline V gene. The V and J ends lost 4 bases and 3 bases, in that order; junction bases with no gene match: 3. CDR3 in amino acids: CASSYGGSYEQYF. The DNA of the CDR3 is TGTGCCAGCAGCTATGGCGGGAGCTACGAGCAGTACTTC.

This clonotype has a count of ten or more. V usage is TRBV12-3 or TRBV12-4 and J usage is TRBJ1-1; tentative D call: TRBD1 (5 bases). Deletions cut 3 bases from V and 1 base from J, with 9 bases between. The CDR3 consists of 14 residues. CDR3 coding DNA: TGTGCCAGCAGTTTGGGGACGGCGAACACTGAAGCTTTCTTT. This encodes CASSLGTANTEAFF.

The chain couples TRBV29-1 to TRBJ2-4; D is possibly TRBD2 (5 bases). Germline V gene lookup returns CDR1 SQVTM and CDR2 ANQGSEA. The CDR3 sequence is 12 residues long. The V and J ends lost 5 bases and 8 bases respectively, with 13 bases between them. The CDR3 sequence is CSVRVAGHIQYF. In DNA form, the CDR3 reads TGCAGCGTTAGGGTCGCGGGCCACATTCAGTACTTC.

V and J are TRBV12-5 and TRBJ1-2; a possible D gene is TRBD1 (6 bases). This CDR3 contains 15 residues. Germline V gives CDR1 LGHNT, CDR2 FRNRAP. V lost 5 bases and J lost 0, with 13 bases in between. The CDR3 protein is CASGLNRAPNYGYTF. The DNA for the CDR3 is TGTGCTAGTGGTCTCAACAGGGCCCCTAACTATGGCTACACCTTC.

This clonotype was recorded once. Written as DNA, the CDR3 is TGTGCCAGCAGCTCGACTAGCGGGAGGTTTAATGAGCAGTTCTTC. Translation gives CASSSTSGRFNEQFF. The J gene is TRBJ2-1, the V gene TRBV7-2, with 13 bases matching TRBD2. This CDR3 region has 15 residues. J gave up 7 bases and V 4 bases, and 4 bases lay outside the gene matches. Germline CDR1 is SGHTA and CDR2 is FQGNSA.

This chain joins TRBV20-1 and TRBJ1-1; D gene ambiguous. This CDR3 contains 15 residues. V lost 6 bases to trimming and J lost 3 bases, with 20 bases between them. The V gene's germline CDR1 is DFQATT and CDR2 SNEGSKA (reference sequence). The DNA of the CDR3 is TGCAGTGCCTTAAACCTTGCATTGATTGACACTGAAGCTTTCTTT. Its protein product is CSALNLALIDTEAFF.

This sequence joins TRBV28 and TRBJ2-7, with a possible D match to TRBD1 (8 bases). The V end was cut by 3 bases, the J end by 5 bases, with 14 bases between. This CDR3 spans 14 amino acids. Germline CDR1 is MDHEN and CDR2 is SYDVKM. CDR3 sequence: CASSFRQGTNEQYF. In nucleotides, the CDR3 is TGTGCCAGCAGTTTTAGACAGGGGACTAACGAGCAGTACTTC.

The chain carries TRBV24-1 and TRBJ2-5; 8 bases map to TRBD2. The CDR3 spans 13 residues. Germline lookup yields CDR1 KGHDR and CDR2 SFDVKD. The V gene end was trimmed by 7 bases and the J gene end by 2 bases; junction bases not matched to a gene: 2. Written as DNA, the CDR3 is TGTGCCACCAGCACTAGCGGACAAGAGACCCAGTACTTC. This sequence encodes CATSTSGQETQYF.

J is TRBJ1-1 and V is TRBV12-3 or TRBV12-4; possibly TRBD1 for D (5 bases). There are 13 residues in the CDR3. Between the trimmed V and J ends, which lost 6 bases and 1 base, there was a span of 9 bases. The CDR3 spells CASSWQGNTEAFF. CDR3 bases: TGTGCCAGCAGCTGGCAGGGGAACACTGAAGCTTTCTTT.

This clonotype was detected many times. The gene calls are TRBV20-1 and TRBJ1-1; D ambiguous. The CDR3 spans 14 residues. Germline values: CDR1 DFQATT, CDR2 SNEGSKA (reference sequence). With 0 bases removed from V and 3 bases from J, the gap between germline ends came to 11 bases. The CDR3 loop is CSARDQAGHTEAFF. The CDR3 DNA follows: TGCAGTGCTAGAGATCAGGCCGGCCACACTGAAGCTTTCTTT.

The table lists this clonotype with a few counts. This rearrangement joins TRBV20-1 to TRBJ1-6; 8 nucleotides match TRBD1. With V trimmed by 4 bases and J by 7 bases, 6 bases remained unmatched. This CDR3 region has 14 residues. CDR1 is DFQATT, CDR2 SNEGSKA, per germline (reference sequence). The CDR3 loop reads CSAIMGQENSPLHF. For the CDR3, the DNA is TGCAGTGCTATTATGGGACAGGAAAATTCACCCCTCCACTTT.

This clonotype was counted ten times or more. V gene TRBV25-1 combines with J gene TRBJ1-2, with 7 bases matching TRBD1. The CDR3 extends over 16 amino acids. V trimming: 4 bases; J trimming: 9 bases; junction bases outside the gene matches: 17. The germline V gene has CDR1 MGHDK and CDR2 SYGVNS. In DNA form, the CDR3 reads TGTGCCAGCAGTGGGCCCCGACAGGGCGTGGGTGGAAGCTACACCTTC. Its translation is CASSGPRQGVGGSYTF.

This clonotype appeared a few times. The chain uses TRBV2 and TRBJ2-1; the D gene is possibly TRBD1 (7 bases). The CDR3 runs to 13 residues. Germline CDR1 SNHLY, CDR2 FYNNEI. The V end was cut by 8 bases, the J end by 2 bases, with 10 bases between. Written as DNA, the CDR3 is TGTGCCAGCGCGGGACAGACCTACAATGAGCAGTTCTTC. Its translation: CASAGQTYNEQFF.

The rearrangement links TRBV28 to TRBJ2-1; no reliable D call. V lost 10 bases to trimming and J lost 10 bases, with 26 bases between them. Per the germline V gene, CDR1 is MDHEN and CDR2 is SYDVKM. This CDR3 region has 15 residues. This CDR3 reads CATHLGIGVVGEQFF. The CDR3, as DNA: TGTGCCACGCACTTGGGGATTGGTGTGGTCGGCGAGCAGTTCTTC.